The following is a T cell receptor beta chain sequence with its context. Looked up from germline, CDR1 is KGHSH and CDR2 is LQKENI. Trimming removed 3 bases from V and 2 bases from J; junction bases left unmatched: 8. This CDR3 is 16 amino acids long. This entry is derived from a study of blood T cell repertoires in COVID-19. Study as a whole: Some COVID-19 samples were acute and others convalescent; all came from the United States, Italy and Spain. T cells, B-cell-depleted T cells, or PBMCs supplied cDNA or gDNA.

Under the authors' procedure: Amplification of reference gene primers provided the estimated nucleated cell counts. Sequencing was performed with immunoSEQ multiplex PCR; in TCRdb, only in-frame clones are kept and a portion is missing. V and J calls and clone size come straight from that table; D and trimming were deduced from the DNA. This sample has roughly 53,000 clones, with nearly 90% found just once. The gene calls are TRBV18 and TRBJ2-3, with TRBD1 matching over 7 bases. The sequence was collected from a man aged 55 to 70 with acute or convalescent COVID-19. The sequencing sample was made of peripheral blood. CDR3 sequence reads: CASSPEGDRFTDTQYF. CDR3 sequence (DNA): TGTGCCAGCTCACCTGAGGGGGACAGATTCACAGATACGCAGTATTTT. The variable domain in full, with the rest retrieved from reference TRBV18 and TRBJ2-3, is NAGVMQNPRHLVRRRGQEARLRCSPMKGHSHVYWYRQLPEEGLKFMVYLQKENIIDESGMPKERFSAEFPKEGPSILRIQQVVRGDSAAYFCASSPEGDRFTDTQYFGPGTRLTVL.